This T cell receptor beta chain was identified during a study of T cells in Graves' hyperthyroidism and ophthalmopathy. Findings and limits, study-wide: Most thyroid clonotypes with frequency above 0.001 were detected in blood.

This clonotype occurred a few times. The antigen is undetermined. RNA transcripts yielded amplified TCR beta CDR3 regions. Initially, a first-round RT-PCR of the TCR CDR3 employed the HTBI primer set. One entry per CDR3 protein results from TCRdb running MiXCR on the multiplex PCR reads. The sample consists of 530,000 or so distinct CDR3 sequences, approximately 44% of them appearing once. Patients were excluded for uncontrolled infection, other autoimmune disease, pregnancy or lactation. CDR1 and CDR2 (germline): MNHEY, SMNVEV (reference sequence). J was trimmed by 4 bases and V by 6 bases; bases with no gene match: 7. The CDR3 spans 15 residues.

The rearrangement uses TRBV27 and TRBJ1-4; 8 positions match TRBD1. The sample taken for sequencing was peripheral blood or thyroid tissue (not recorded which). The receptor was derived from a young woman with Graves' hyperthyroidism. CDR3 nucleotide sequence: TGTGCCAGCAGGGCTGGAACAGGGGGTAATGAAAAACTGTTTTTT. Amino acids: CASRAGTGGNEKLFF.